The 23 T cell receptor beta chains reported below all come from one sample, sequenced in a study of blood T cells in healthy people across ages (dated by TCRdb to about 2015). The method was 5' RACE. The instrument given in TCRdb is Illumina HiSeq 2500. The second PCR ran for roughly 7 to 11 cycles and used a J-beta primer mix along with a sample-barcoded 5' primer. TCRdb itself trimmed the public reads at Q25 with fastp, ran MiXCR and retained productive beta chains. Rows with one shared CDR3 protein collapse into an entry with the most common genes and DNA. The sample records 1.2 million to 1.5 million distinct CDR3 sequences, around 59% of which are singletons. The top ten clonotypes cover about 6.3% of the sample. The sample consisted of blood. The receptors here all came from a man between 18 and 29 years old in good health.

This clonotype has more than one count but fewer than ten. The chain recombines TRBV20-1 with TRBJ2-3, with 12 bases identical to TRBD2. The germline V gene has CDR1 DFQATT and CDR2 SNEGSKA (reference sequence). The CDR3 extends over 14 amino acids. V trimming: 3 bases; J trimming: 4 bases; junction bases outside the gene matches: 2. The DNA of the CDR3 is TGCAGTGCTAGTACTAGCGGGAGGTCAGATACGCAGTATTTT. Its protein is CSASTSGRSDTQYF.

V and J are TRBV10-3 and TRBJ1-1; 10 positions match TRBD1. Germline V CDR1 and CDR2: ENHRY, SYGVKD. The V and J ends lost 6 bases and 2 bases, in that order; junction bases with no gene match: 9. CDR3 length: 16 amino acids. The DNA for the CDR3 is TGTGCCATCAGCTTGACAGGGGGCGCGGGAAACACTGAAGCTTTCTTT. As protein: CAISLTGGAGNTEAFF.

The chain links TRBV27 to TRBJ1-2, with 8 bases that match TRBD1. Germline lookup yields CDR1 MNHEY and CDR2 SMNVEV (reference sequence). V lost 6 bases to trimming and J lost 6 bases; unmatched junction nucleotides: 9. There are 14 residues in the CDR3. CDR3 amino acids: CASSRLDRANGYTF. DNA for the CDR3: TGTGCCAGCAGCCGCTTGGACAGGGCGAATGGCTACACCTTC.

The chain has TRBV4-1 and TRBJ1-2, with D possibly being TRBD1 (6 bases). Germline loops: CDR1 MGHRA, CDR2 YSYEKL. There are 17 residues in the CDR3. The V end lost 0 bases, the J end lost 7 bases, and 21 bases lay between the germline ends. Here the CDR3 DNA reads TGCGCCAGCAGCCAAGATGAAGTGGGGGGGCAGTATTGTGGCTACACCTTC. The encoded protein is CASSQDEVGGQYCGYTF.

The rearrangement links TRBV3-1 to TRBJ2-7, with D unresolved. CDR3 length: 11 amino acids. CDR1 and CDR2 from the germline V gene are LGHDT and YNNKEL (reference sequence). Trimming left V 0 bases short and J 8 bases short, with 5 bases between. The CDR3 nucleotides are TGTGCCAGCAGCCAAGAAACCAAGCAGTACTTC. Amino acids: CASSQETKQYF.

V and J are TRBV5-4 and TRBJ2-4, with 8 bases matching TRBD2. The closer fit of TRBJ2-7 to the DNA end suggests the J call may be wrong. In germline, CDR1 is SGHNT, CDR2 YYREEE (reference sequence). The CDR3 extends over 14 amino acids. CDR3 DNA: TGTGCCAGCAGCTTGGGACTAGCGAACGACGAGCAGTACTTC. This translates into CASSLGLANDEQYF.

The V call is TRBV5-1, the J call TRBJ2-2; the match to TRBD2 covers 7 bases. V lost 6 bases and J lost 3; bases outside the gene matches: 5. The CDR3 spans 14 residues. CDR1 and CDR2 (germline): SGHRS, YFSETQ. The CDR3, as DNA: TGCGCCAGCAAGGGAACTAGCGACACCGGGGAGCTGTTTTTT. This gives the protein CASKGTSDTGELFF.

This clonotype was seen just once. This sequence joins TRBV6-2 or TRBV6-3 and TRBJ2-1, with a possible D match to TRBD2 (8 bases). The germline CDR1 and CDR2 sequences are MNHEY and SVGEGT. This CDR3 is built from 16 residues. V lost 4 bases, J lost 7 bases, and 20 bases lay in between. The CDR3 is CASSSEPGGTANEQFF. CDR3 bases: TGTGCCAGCAGTTCCGAGCCGGGGGGGACAGCAAATGAGCAGTTCTTC.

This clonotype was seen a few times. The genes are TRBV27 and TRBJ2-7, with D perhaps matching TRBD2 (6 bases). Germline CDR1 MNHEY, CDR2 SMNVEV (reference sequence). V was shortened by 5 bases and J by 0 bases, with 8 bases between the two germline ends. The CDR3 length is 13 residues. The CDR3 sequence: CASSIGGSYEQYF. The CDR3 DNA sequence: TGTGCCAGCAGTATCGGGGGCTCCTACGAGCAGTACTTC.

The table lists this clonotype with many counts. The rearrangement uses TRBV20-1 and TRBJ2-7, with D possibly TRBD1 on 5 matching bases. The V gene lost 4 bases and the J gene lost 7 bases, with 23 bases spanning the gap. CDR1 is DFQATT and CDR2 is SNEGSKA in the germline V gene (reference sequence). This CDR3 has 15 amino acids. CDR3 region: CSATPLFVGAREQYF. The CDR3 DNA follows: TGCAGTGCTACCCCGTTGTTCGTTGGGGCCCGGGAGCAGTACTTC.

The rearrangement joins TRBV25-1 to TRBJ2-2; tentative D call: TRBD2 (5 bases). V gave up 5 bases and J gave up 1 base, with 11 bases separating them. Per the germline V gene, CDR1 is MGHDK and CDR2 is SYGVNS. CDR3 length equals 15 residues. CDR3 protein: CASSQIAWNTGELFF. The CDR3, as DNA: TGTGCCAGCAGTCAAATAGCGTGGAACACCGGGGAGCTGTTTTTT. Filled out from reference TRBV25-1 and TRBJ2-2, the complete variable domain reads EADIYQTPRYLVIGTGKKITLECSQTMGHDKMYWYQQDPGMELHLIHYSYGVNSTEKGDLSSESTVSRIRTEHFPLTLESARPSHTSQYLCASSQIAWNTGELFFGEGSRLTVL.

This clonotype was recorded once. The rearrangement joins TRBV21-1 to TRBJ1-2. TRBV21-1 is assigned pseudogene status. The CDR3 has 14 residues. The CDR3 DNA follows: TGTGCCAGCAGCAAAGAGGTTGCAGGAACTGGCTACACCTTC. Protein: CASSKEVAGTGYTF.

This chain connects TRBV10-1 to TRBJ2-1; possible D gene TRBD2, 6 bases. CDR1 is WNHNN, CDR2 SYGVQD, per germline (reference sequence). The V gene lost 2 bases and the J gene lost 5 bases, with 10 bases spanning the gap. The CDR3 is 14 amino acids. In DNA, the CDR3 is TGCGCCAGCAGTGAGACTAGCATCCACAATGAGCAGTTCTTC. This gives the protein CASSETSIHNEQFF.

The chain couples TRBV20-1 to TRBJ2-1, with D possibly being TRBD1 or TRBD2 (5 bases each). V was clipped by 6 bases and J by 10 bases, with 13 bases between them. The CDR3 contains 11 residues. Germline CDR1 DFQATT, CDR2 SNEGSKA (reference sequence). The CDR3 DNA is TGCAGTGCCCGGGACGACTCGGAGCAGTTCTTC. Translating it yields CSARDDSEQFF.

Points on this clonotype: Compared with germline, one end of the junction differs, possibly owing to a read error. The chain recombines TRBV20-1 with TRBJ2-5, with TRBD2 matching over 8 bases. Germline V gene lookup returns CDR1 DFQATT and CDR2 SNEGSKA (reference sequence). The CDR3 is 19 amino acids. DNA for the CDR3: TGCAGTGCTAGTAGGGTCCGAACTAGCGGTAACTTCCGACAAGAGGCCCAGTACTTC. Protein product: CSASRVRTSGNFRQEAQYF.

In DNA form, the CDR3 reads TGTGCCAGCACAGCCGGGACAGGCCTGGATGAGCAGTTCTTC. It codes for CASTAGTGLDEQFF. This sequence joins TRBV27 and TRBJ2-1; 8 bases are shared with TRBD1. The CDR3 loop spans 14 amino acids. CDR1 and CDR2 (germline): MNHEY, SMNVEV (reference sequence). The V and J ends lost 7 bases and 8 bases, in that order; junction bases with no gene match: 10.

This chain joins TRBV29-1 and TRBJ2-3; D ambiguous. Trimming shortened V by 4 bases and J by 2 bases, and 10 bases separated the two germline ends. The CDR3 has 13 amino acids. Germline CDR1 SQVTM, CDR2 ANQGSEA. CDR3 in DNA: TGCAGCGTTGTAAGGTTACTCACAGATACGCAGTATTTT. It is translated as CSVVRLLTDTQYF.

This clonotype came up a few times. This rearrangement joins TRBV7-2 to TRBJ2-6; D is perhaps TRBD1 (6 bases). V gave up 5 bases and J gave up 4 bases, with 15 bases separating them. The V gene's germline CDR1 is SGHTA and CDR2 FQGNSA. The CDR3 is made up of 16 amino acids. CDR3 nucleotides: TGTGCCAGCAGCCCCAGCCCCGGGACAGGGGCCAACGTCCTGACTTTC. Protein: CASSPSPGTGANVLTF. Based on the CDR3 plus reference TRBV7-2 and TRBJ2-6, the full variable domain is GAGVSQSPSNKVTEKGKDVELRCDPISGHTALYWYRQSLGQGLEFLIYFQGNSAPDKSGLPSDRFSAERTGGSVSTLTIQRTQQEDSAVYLCASSPSPGTGANVLTFGAGSRLTVL.

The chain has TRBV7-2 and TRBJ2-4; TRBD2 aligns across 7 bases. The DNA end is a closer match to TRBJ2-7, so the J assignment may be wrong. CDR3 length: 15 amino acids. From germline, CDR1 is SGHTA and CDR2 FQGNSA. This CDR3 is CASSTLASGDYEQYF. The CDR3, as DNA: TGTGCCAGCAGCACCCTAGCTAGCGGCGACTACGAGCAGTACTTC.

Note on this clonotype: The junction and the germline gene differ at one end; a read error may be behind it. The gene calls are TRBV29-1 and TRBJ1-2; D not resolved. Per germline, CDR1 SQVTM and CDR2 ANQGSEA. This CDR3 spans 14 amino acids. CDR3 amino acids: CSVEVEKDNYGYTF. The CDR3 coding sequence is TGCAGCGTGGAAGTGGAGAAAGATAACTATGGCTACACCTTC.

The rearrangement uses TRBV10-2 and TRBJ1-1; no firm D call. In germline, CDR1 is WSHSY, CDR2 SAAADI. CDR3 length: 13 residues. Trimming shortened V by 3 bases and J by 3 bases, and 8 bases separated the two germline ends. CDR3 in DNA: TGCGCCAGCAGTGAAACGGAGGACACTGAAGCTTTCTTT. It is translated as CASSETEDTEAFF.

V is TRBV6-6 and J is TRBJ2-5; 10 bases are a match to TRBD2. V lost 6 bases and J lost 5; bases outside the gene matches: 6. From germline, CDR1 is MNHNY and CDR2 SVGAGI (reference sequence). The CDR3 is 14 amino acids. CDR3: CASRNLAGDETQYF. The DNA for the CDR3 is TGTGCCAGCAGGAATCTAGCGGGAGATGAGACCCAGTACTTC.

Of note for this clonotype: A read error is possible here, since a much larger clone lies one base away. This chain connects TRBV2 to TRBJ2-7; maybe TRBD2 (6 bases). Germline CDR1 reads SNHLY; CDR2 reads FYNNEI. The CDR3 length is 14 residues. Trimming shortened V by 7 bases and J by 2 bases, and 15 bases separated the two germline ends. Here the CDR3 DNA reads TGTGCCAGCAATCCGCGGGACGGCACCTACGAGCAGTACTTC. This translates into CASNPRDGTYEQYF.